These T cell receptor beta chains were read from a single sample in a study of CD8+ T cells in alopecia areata. Generated by immunoSEQ multiplex PCR, the TCRdb table keeps only in-frame clones and is missing some. The table lists 150,000 to 200,000 clones, 40% to 55% of them singletons. The starting material was CD8+ T cells sorted from blood, obtained around week 54, from a patient treated with tofacitinib. The receptors stem from a human donor with alopecia areata. Each CDR3 is given with its conserved first and last residue. A D gene is named only where the DNA matches it firmly. Part of the rows lack a size; the others show once, few, many or a class for expanded clones.

d_call	clone_size	v_call	j_call	cdr3_nt	cdr3_aa
-	few	TRBV5-4	TRBJ2-3	TGTGCCAGCAGCTTGGGACAGATCACAGATACGCAGTATTTT	CASSLGQITDTQYF
-	-	TRBV27	TRBJ2-1	TGTGCCAGCAGTTTAGGGGGAGGCCCCTACAATGAGCAGTTCTTC	CASSLGGGPYNEQFF
TRBD1	-	TRBV7-9	TRBJ2-2	TGTGCCAGCAGCTTATACAGGGGAATCACCGGGGAGCTGTTTTTT	CASSLYRGITGELFF
TRBD1	-	TRBV15	TRBJ2-2	TGTGCCACCAGCGATTGGACAGGGAGGAACACCGGGGAGCTGTTTTTT	CATSDWTGRNTGELFF
-	-	TRBV4-2	TRBJ1-6	TGTGCCAGCAGCCAAGGTCTGGAGAGCTCCTATAATTCACCCCTCCACTTT	CASSQGLESSYNSPLHF
-	-	TRBV7-8	TRBJ1-2	TGTGCCAGCAGCAGGCACTGGACGGAAAGCTATGGCTACACCTTC	CASSRHWTESYGYTF
-	-	TRBV7-9	TRBJ1-6	TGTGCCAGCAGCTTCCCCGAGGAGGGAAGGTCACCCCTCCACTTT	CASSFPEEGRSPLHF
TRBD1	-	TRBV7-9	TRBJ2-7	TGTGCCAGCAGCTTTCAACCGGGACAGGGGATGAGCTCCTACGAGCAGTACTTC	CASSFQPGQGMSSYEQYF
-	-	TRBV2	TRBJ1-6	TGTGCCAGCAGTGAATCTGGGGCCGTAAGCTCCTATAATTCACCCCTCCACTTT	CASSESGAVSSYNSPLHF
-	few	TRBV13	TRBJ2-1	TGTGCCAGCCAAGAGCGATACAATGAGCAGTTCTTC	CASQERYNEQFF
-	few	TRBV28	TRBJ2-2	TGTGCCAGCAGTTTGGAGGGGTACACCGGGGAGCTGTTTTTT	CASSLEGYTGELFF
-	-	TRBV5-1	TRBJ2-3	TGCGCCAGCAGCTTGGGGACCTCTTTGAGCACAGATACGCAGTATTTT	CASSLGTSLSTDTQYF
TRBD1	once	TRBV4-2	TRBJ1-5	TGTGCCAGCAGCCAAGAGGGAAGGGGGCAAAGTCAGCCCCAGCATTTT	CASSQEGRGQSQPQHF
-	-	TRBV29-1	TRBJ2-3	TGCAGCGTTAGACTCAACACAGATACGCAGTATTTT	CSVRLNTDTQYF
-	-	TRBV27	TRBJ2-5	TGTGCCAGCAGTTTATCGGGGCCTAGTGGGGAGACCCAGTACTTC	CASSLSGPSGETQYF
TRBD2	-	TRBV6-6	TRBJ2-1	TGTGCCAGCAGTTCGCGGGGGGGCGAGGGGAATGAGCAGTTCTTC	CASSSRGGEGNEQFF
-	-	TRBV27	TRBJ2-5	TGTGCCAGCAGTGGGACGGGAGAGACCCAGTACTTC	CASSGTGETQYF
TRBD1	-	TRBV6-1	TRBJ1-5	TGTGCCAGCAGTTGGACAGGGGAAAATCAGCCCCAGCATTTT	CASSWTGENQPQHF
TRBD1	-	TRBV5-1	TRBJ2-1	TGCGCCAGCAGCTCCCGGGACAGAAAATACAATGAGCAGTTCTTC	CASSSRDRKYNEQFF
TRBD1	few	TRBV30	TRBJ1-5	TGTGCCTGGAGTGTAGGGCAGGGGGCTCCCCATCGGCCCCAGCATTTT	CAWSVGQGAPHRPQHF
-	-	TRBV7-9	TRBJ1-2	TGTGCCAGCAGCCCCCCGATAGGGACCCGCTATGGCTACACCTTC	CASSPPIGTRYGYTF
-	few	TRBV9	TRBJ1-1	TGTGCCAGCAGCGCTGGCGTCGGGGTAACTGAAGCTTTCTTT	CASSAGVGVTEAFF
-	-	TRBV15	TRBJ1-1	TGTGCCACCAGCAGATCCGTCTTGGGCACTGAAGCTTTCTTT	CATSRSVLGTEAFF
-	-	TRBV30	TRBJ2-2	TGTGCCTGGAGTGCAATGGGGAACACCGGGGAGCTGTTTTTT	CAWSAMGNTGELFF
-	-	TRBV27	TRBJ1-1	TGTGCCAGCCGTAAAGGATGGGACACTGAAGCTTTCTTT	CASRKGWDTEAFF
-	-	TRBV30	TRBJ2-7	TGTGCCTGGAGTGTGGGGAACTACGAGCAGTACTTC	CAWSVGNYEQYF
-	few	TRBV6-5	TRBJ1-1	TGTGCCAGCATAGGTGGGGGGAACACTGAAGCTTTCTTT	CASIGGGNTEAFF
-	-	TRBV29-1	TRBJ1-2	TGCAGCGTTGAAGATAAAGGCGGGGGTTCTAACTATGGCTACACCTTC	CSVEDKGGGSNYGYTF
TRBD2	few	TRBV5-1	TRBJ2-2	TGCGCCAGCAGCTTAAAATTAGCGGGGGAGAACACCGGGGAGCTGTTTTTT	CASSLKLAGENTGELFF
-	-	TRBV5-1	TRBJ1-1	TGCGCCAGCAGCTCTCCAGGCGCGGGCACTGAAGCTTTCTTT	CASSSPGAGTEAFF
TRBD1	once	TRBV5-1	TRBJ2-5	TGCGCCAGGCGGGACAGGAGACAAGAGACCCAGTACTTC	CARRDRRQETQYF
TRBD1	-	TRBV6-1	TRBJ1-3	TGTGCCAGCACGACAGGGATCAGCTCTGGAAACACCATATATTTT	CASTTGISSGNTIYF
TRBD2	-	TRBV5-6	TRBJ2-6	TGTGCCAGCAGCTTTTCCCGGGACTACCTCCCCTCTGGGGCCAACGTCCTGACTTTC	CASSFSRDYLPSGANVLTF
TRBD1	-	TRBV2	TRBJ1-4	TGTGCCAGCAGTGGACTGGGACAGGGCTCCGAAAAACTGTTTTTT	CASSGLGQGSEKLFF
-	-	TRBV27	TRBJ1-5	TGTGCCAGCAGTTCGGATCCGGGATATCAGCCCCAGCATTTT	CASSSDPGYQPQHF
-	-	TRBV12-5	TRBJ2-3	TGTGCTAGTGGTTTGGTATCGGATCGCGATACGCAGTATTTT	CASGLVSDRDTQYF
-	-	TRBV13	TRBJ1-4	TGTGCCAGCAGCTTAGGCGACGAAAAACTGTTTTTT	CASSLGDEKLFF
-	-	TRBV30	TRBJ2-2	TGTGCCTGGAGTCATGGGACAACGAACACCGGGGAGCTGTTTTTT	CAWSHGTTNTGELFF
TRBD2	-	TRBV14	TRBJ2-7	TGTGCCAGCAGCCAAGATGGACTAGCCTCGTACCGCTCCTACGAGCAGTACTTC	CASSQDGLASYRSYEQYF
TRBD2	-	TRBV6-4	TRBJ2-5	TGTGCCAGCAGTGACTTACTAGCGTACCAAGAGACCCAGTACTTC	CASSDLLAYQETQYF
TRBD1	-	TRBV29-1	TRBJ1-1	TGCAGCGTCCAGACAGGGGAGGACACTGAAGCTTTCTTT	CSVQTGEDTEAFF
TRBD1	-	TRBV29-1	TRBJ2-3	TGCAGCGTTGAGAGGGGACAGAAACTACCTCAGTATTTT	CSVERGQKLPQYF
TRBD1	-	TRBV5-6	TRBJ1-5	TGTGCCAGCAGCTTGGCACAGGGGTTCCAGCCCCAGCATTTT	CASSLAQGFQPQHF
-	once	TRBV27	TRBJ1-5	TGTGCCAGCAGCCCCTTCATCAATCAGCCCCAGCATTTT	CASSPFINQPQHF
TRBD2	once	TRBV4-3	TRBJ2-7	TGCGCCAGCAGCCAAGTCGCCGGGGGGTCATACGAGCAGTACTTC	CASSQVAGGSYEQYF
-	-	TRBV13	TRBJ2-5	TGTGCCAGCAGCCCCTCCCAGGGGGAGACCCAGTACTTC	CASSPSQGETQYF
-	-	TRBV13	TRBJ1-6	TGTGCCAGCAGCGCATACAGGGATTATAATTCACCCCTCCACTTT	CASSAYRDYNSPLHF
TRBD1	few	TRBV7-9	TRBJ2-2	TGTGCCAGACAGGGGGTCACCGGGGAGCTGTTTTTT	CARQGVTGELFF
-	-	TRBV5-6	TRBJ1-6	TGTGCCAGCAGCTTGGTAAGGGCCTATAATTCACCCCTCCACTTT	CASSLVRAYNSPLHF
-	-	TRBV9	TRBJ1-1	TGTGCCAGCAGCGTAGACTCAGCCTTGAACACTGAAGCTTTCTTT	CASSVDSALNTEAFF
-	few	TRBV7-8	TRBJ2-1	TGTGCCAGCAGCTTAGCAGGGGGAAATGAGCAGTTCTTC	CASSLAGGNEQFF
TRBD1	few	TRBV30	TRBJ2-1	TGTGCCTGGACACGGGACAGGGAGCAGTTCTTC	CAWTRDREQFF